This passage covers 18 T cell receptor beta chains from one sample sequenced in a study of technical replicates of blood from several donors. Some clones are missing from TCRdb's copy, which holds only in-frame ones; the method was immunoSEQ multiplex PCR. Of roughly 80,000 clones in the sample, around 94% were seen once. Sequenced: T cells isolated from PBMCs. Source of these receptors: a human donor in good health.

This chain links TRBV7-3 with TRBJ2-5; 7 bases agree with TRBD1. Trimming removed 2 bases from V and 7 bases from J; junction bases left unmatched: 10. Germline V gives CDR1 SGHTA, CDR2 FQGTGA. The CDR3 covers 15 residues. Here the CDR3 reads CASSLGQGEEGTQYF. In DNA form, the CDR3 reads TGTGCCAGCAGCTTAGGGCAGGGGGAAGAAGGGACCCAGTACTTC.

V usage is TRBV6-1 and J usage is TRBJ2-5; D remains unclear. Germline V gene data show CDR1 as MNHNS and CDR2 as SASEGT. The CDR3 totals 14 residues. Trimming left V 2 bases short and J 1 base short, with 8 bases between. The CDR3 sequence: CASSEWRVQETQYF. The CDR3 DNA sequence: TGTGCCAGCAGTGAATGGAGAGTCCAAGAGACCCAGTACTTC.

The genes are TRBV10-3 and TRBJ1-1; 7 bases line up with TRBD1. Trimming at V came to 6 bases and at J to 6 bases, leaving 4 bases not matched to a gene. Germline assignment: CDR1 ENHRY and CDR2 SYGVKD. CDR3 length equals 12 residues. CDR3 region: CAIRTGEAEAFF. The CDR3 nucleotides read TGTGCCATCAGAACAGGGGAGGCTGAAGCTTTCTTT.

V and J are TRBV2 and TRBJ2-7; 7 positions agree with TRBD2. Trimming cost V 8 bases and J 0 bases; bases outside gene matches: 7. CDR1 is SNHLY and CDR2 is FYNNEI in the germline V gene. The CDR3 extends over 14 amino acids. The CDR3 loop is CASDGLADSYEQYF. CDR3 in DNA: TGTGCCAGCGACGGGCTAGCGGACTCCTACGAGCAGTACTTC.

The chain carries TRBV4-1 and TRBJ2-1, with D perhaps TRBD2 (5 bases). The CDR3 is 14 amino acids. V was trimmed by 6 bases and J by 3 bases, leaving 12 bases between them. Germline V gene data show CDR1 as MGHRA and CDR2 as YSYEKL. The CDR3 nucleotides are TGCGCCAGCAGACCACTAGTTTACTACAATGAGCAGTTCTTC. Protein product: CASRPLVYYNEQFF.

V and J are TRBV7-8 and TRBJ2-1; 10 bases are shared with TRBD2. Germline V gene sequence: CDR1 SGHVS, CDR2 FQNEAQ. Trimming cost V 0 bases and J 4 bases; bases outside gene matches: 12. The CDR3 runs 19 residues. CDR3 in amino acids: CASSLALAGNLWDYNEQFF. The CDR3 DNA reads as TGTGCCAGCAGCTTAGCACTAGCGGGGAATCTGTGGGATTACAATGAGCAGTTCTTC. The full variable domain, rest sourced from reference TRBV7-8 and TRBJ2-1, is GAGVSQSPRYKVAKRGQDVALRCDPISGHVSLFWYQQALGQGPEFLTYFQNEAQLDKSGLPSDRFFAERPEGSVSTLKIQRTQQEDSAVYLCASSLALAGNLWDYNEQFFGPGTRLTVL.

The J gene is TRBJ2-7, the V gene TRBV5-1, with D perhaps matching TRBD2 (5 bases). The CDR3 length is 15 residues. Trimming shortened V by 1 base and J by 1 base, and 12 bases separated the two germline ends. Germline V gene data show CDR1 as SGHRS and CDR2 as YFSETQ. The CDR3 DNA reads TGCGCCAGCAGCTTGCTCCGGGGATCGTCCTACGAGCAGTACTTC. It codes for CASSLLRGSSYEQYF. Full variable domain (rest looked up from reference TRBV5-1 and TRBJ2-7): KAGVTQTPRYLIKTRGQQVTLSCSPISGHRSVSWYQQTPGQGLQFLFEYFSETQRNKGNFPGRFSGRQFSNSRSEMNVSTLELGDSALYLCASSLLRGSSYEQYFGPGTRLTVT.

The chain employs TRBV4-2 and TRBJ2-3; 10 nucleotides align to TRBD2. The CDR3 runs to 16 residues. Germline V CDR1 and CDR2: LGHNA, YNFKEQ. J was trimmed by 4 bases and V by 0 bases; bases with no gene match: 4. The CDR3 DNA reads as TGTGCCAGCAGCCAAGAAGCGGGAGGGTTCGCAGATACGCAGTATTTT. Its protein is CASSQEAGGFADTQYF.

V gene TRBV6-1 combines with J gene TRBJ1-2, with 10 nucleotides matching TRBD1. The length of the CDR3 is 14 residues. V lost 3 bases and J lost 7; bases outside the gene matches: 5. Germline V lookup: CDR1 MNHNS, CDR2 SASEGT. The CDR3 nucleotides read TGTGCCAGCAGTGACCGGGACAGGGGTCCTGGCTACACCTTC. The encoded protein is CASSDRDRGPGYTF.

The chain links TRBV27 to TRBJ1-1; D uncertain. Trimming stripped 2 bases from V and 1 base from J, with 5 bases between. This CDR3 is built from 13 residues. Germline V CDR1 and CDR2: MNHEY, SMNVEV (reference sequence). Written as DNA, the CDR3 is TGTGCCAGCAGTTTAAACTGGAACACTGAAGCTTTCTTT. It is translated as CASSLNWNTEAFF.

The chain uses TRBV5-1 and TRBJ2-1; 8 bases match TRBD2. V shed 0 bases, J shed 5 bases, and the junction held 7 bases outside the gene matches. This CDR3 spans 16 amino acids. Germline-derived CDR1 and CDR2 are SGHRS and YFSETQ. CDR3 nucleotide sequence: TGCGCCAGCAGCTTGGGCCGGGAGGGCCGCCACAATGAGCAGTTCTTC. This codes for CASSLGREGRHNEQFF.

The chain joins TRBV6-1 to TRBJ2-1, with 7 bases fitting TRBD2. The CDR3 has 13 residues. Looked up from germline, CDR1 is MNHNS and CDR2 is SASEGT. V gave up 11 bases and J gave up 0 bases; unmatched junction bases: 4. CDR3 nucleotides: TGTGCCCGGGGCGGGAGCTCCTACAATGAGCAGTTCTTC. Encoded protein: CARGGSSYNEQFF.

The chain combines TRBV28 with TRBJ1-1, with a tentative D call TRBD1 (5 bases). Germline V gene sequence: CDR1 MDHEN, CDR2 SYDVKM. The CDR3 extends over 15 amino acids. Between the trimmed V and J ends, which lost 2 bases and 5 bases, there was a span of 15 bases. CDR3 loop: CASSLEVGGETEAFF. CDR3 DNA sequence: TGTGCCAGCAGTTTAGAGGTTGGGGGGGAAACTGAAGCTTTCTTT.

The chain couples TRBV5-6 to TRBJ2-4; D ambiguous. CDR3 length: 17 amino acids. Germline assignment: CDR1 SGHDT and CDR2 YYEEEE. Trimming removed 4 bases from V and 0 bases from J, with 17 bases in between. The CDR3 spells CASSPWFSAEAKNIQYF. The DNA of the CDR3 is TGTGCCAGCAGCCCCTGGTTTAGTGCGGAAGCCAAAAACATTCAGTACTTC.

The genes are TRBV6-4 and TRBJ2-3; 11 positions agree with TRBD2. Germline V gene lookup returns CDR1 MRHNA and CDR2 SNTAGT. This CDR3 is built from 15 residues. V dropped 5 bases and J dropped 2; count of bases not matched to a gene: 3. Written as DNA, the CDR3 is TGTGCCAGCAGTCTAGCGGGAGGTCTCACAGATACGCAGTATTTT. This sequence encodes CASSLAGGLTDTQYF.

This chain joins TRBV6-5 and TRBJ1-1; 10 bases map to TRBD1. The CDR3 has 14 amino acids. Germline-derived CDR1 and CDR2 are MNHEY and SVGAGI. V trimming: 5 bases; J trimming: 4 bases; junction bases outside the gene matches: 4. The DNA for the CDR3 is TGTGCCAGCAGTCGGGACAGGGGATCCACTGAAGCTTTCTTT. Translated: CASSRDRGSTEAFF.

The J gene is TRBJ2-5, the V gene TRBV5-4, with D perhaps matching TRBD2 (6 bases). The V end lost 2 bases, the J end lost 3 bases, and 11 bases lay between the germline ends. This CDR3 comprises 14 residues. Per germline, CDR1 SGHNT and CDR2 YYREEE (reference sequence). CDR3 DNA sequence: TGTGCCAGCAGCTTCGGGAGAGAAAAAGAGACCCAGTACTTC. Translated, it gives CASSFGREKETQYF.

The chain couples TRBV7-2 to TRBJ2-7; the match to TRBD2 covers 7 bases. Trimming at V came to 9 bases and at J to 7 bases, leaving 12 bases not matched to a gene. The V gene's germline CDR1 is SGHTA and CDR2 FQGNSA. The CDR3 extends over 13 amino acids. CDR3 nucleotide sequence: TGTGCCAGTGCCTCGGGGACTATATCTGAGCAGTACTTC. Its protein is CASASGTISEQYF.